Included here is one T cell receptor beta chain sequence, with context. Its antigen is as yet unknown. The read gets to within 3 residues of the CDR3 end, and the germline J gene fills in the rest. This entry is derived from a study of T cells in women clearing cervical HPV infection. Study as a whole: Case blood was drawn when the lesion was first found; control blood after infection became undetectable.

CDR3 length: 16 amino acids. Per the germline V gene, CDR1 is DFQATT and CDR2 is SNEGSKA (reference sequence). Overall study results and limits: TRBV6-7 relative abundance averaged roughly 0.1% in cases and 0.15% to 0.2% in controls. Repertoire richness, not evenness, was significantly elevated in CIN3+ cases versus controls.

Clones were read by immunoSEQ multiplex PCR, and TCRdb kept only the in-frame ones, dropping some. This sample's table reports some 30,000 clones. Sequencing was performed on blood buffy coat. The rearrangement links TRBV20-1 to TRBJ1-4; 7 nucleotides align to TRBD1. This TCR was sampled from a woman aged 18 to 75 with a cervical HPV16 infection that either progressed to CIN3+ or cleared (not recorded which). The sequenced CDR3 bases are TGCAGTGCTAGTAGCCGGACAGGCTCCTATAATTCACCA. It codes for CSASSRTGSYNSP. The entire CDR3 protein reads CSASSRTGSYNSPLFF.